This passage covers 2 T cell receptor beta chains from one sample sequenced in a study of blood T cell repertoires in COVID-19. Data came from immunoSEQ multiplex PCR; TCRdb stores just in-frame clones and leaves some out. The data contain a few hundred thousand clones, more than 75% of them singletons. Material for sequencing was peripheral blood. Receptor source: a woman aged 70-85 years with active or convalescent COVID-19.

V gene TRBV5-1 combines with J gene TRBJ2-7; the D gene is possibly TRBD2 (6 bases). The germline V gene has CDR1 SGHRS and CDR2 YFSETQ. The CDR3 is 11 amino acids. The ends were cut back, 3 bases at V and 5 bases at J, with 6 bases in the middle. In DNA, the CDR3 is TGCGCCAGCAGCTGGGGGGACGAGCAGTACTTC. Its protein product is CASSWGDEQYF.

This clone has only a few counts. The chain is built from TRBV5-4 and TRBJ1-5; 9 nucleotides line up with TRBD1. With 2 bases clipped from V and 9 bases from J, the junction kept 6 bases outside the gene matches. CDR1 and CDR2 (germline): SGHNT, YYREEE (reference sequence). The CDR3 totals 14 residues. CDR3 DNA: TGTGCCAGCAGCTTAGACAGGGGGGTGGGGCCCCAGCATTTT. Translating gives CASSLDRGVGPQHF. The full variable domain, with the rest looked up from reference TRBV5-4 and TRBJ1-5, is ETGVTQSPTHLIKTRGQQVTLRCSSQSGHNTVSWYQQALGQGPQFIFQYYREEENGRGNFPPRFSGLQFPNYSSELNVNALELDDSALYLCASSLDRGVGPQHFGDGTRLSIL.